Here is one T cell receptor beta chain with its context. The sample comes from a study of regulatory T cells in long-lasting Graves disease. This sample's time point: newly diagnosed GD, antithyroid drugs for less than 3 months. Following extraction of RNA from PBMCs, that RNA was used to make the TCR library. V trimming: 0 bases; J trimming: 7 bases; junction bases outside the gene matches: 9. The CDR3 consists of 15 residues. Germline CDR1 reads GTSNPN; CDR2 reads SVGIG (reference sequence). Both iRepertoire HTBI primers and Arm-PCR of CDR3 regions were used to build the TCR beta libraries. TCRdb processed the multiplex PCR reads anew with MiXCR; each CDR3 protein has one entry. Here the sample spans 350,000 to 500,000 distinct CDR3 sequences, around 15% being singletons. This sample also appeared in a second study, on T cells in Graves' hyperthyroidism and ophthalmopathy. That source adds: The primer set for the first-round RT-PCR of the TCR CDR3 was HTBI.

This receptor was taken from a woman in her 50s with Graves disease. The specimen comprised peripheral blood mononuclear cells (PBMCs), sampled at new diagnosis, from a patient treated with antithyroid drugs. This chain uses TRBV30 with TRBJ2-1; 7 bases map to TRBD2. CDR3 in DNA: TGTGCCTGGAGTGTACTGGGGAGGGCGGGGAATGAGCAGTTCTTC. It codes for CAWSVLGRAGNEQFF.